Listed below are T cell receptor beta chains from one sample, sequenced in a study of T cells in Graves' hyperthyroidism and ophthalmopathy. From the multiplex PCR reads, TCRdb called clonotypes with MiXCR, one entry per CDR3 protein. Of around 300,000 distinct CDR3 sequences in the sample, around 15% were seen once. Sequencing was carried out using blood. All receptors derive from a middle-aged woman with Graves' hyperthyroidism. The CDR3 runs from the conserved cysteine through the conserved F or W. The order of the fields is V gene, J gene, CDR3 protein.

TRBV4-1	TRBJ1-2	CASSPSGLNGYTF
TRBV15	TRBJ1-5	CATSDRVGQPQHF
TRBV6-1	TRBJ1-5	CASSEDGVYQPQHF
TRBV30	TRBJ1-1	CASGTGPMNTEAFF
TRBV7-9	TRBJ2-5	CASSMGSYVETQYF
TRBV7-9	TRBJ2-3	CASSPTSLADTQYF
TRBV3-1	TRBJ2-2	CASTLAGGGTGELFF
TRBV7-2	TRBJ1-2	CASSQEWGYTF
TRBV20-1	TRBJ1-5	CSASNKGLAQPQHF
TRBV20-1	TRBJ1-2	CSARDGTAASGYTF
TRBV7-9	TRBJ1-2	CASSSGGYANYGYTF
TRBV30	TRBJ1-2	CAWKPYHSGYTF
TRBV9	TRBJ2-2	CASSVAAPGFAGELFF
TRBV15	TRBJ1-1	CATSRDQQVGMNTEAFF
TRBV7-8	TRBJ2-7	CASSLEAAGAFYEQYF
TRBV2	TRBJ1-2	CASSVDGDSGGYTF
TRBV2	TRBJ2-5	CASSDQGARETQYF
TRBV5-1	TRBJ2-5	CASSREGVETQYF
TRBV29-1	TRBJ1-2	CSDDSPTHGYTF
TRBV28	TRBJ2-7	CASGPGHHDYEQYF
TRBV7-2	TRBJ1-3	CASSATVSGLTGNTIYF
TRBV2	TRBJ2-7	CASTQSGQTAYEQYF
TRBV5-1	TRBJ2-5	CASSLGGQSIQYF
TRBV28	TRBJ1-1	CASSPPGAGTMNTEAFF
TRBV27	TRBJ1-1	CASSPHTKVNTEAFF
TRBV6-2/TRBV6-3	TRBJ2-3	CASSYRVSGNTDTQYF
TRBV20-1	TRBJ1-1	CSARTRGNTEAFF
TRBV5-5	TRBJ1-2	CASSLLRVGNYGYTF
TRBV6-1	TRBJ2-7	CASSRPTSISYEQYF
TRBV6-1	TRBJ2-7	CASSLTGSTYEQYF
TRBV27	TRBJ2-1	CASTHTRGGNEQFF
TRBV9	TRBJ1-1	CASSVSPASLEAFF
TRBV7-9	TRBJ1-1	CASRPVEEAFF
TRBV15	TRBJ1-4	CATSGTGGEKLFF
TRBV12-3/TRBV12-4	TRBJ1-6	CASSLGPQASSYNSPLHF
TRBV20-1	TRBJ1-4	CSARDLGVGRVNEKLFF
TRBV14	TRBJ2-3	CASSQDGGLSTDTQYF
TRBV6-2/TRBV6-3	TRBJ2-1	CASSASYNEQFF
TRBV28	TRBJ2-2	CASSFQGARAGELFF
TRBV29-1	TRBJ2-1	CSVEDAFRGVREQFF
TRBV20-1	TRBJ2-7	CSARDRMTYEQYF
TRBV2	TRBJ2-1	CASSGTSGRGNNEQFF
TRBV6-1	TRBJ1-5	CASSYAGGGWDQPQHF
TRBV15	TRBJ2-1	CATSTERPPTYNEQFF
TRBV12-3/TRBV12-4	TRBJ2-2	CASTEREFSGELFF
TRBV2	TRBJ2-6	CASSPDSGANVLTF
TRBV20-1	TRBJ2-1	CSARDRTATWVGQFF
TRBV7-9	TRBJ1-5	CASSPHSNQPQHF
TRBV6-1	TRBJ1-3	CASRQTGGSGNTIYF
TRBV11-1	TRBJ2-6	CASSLGGANVLTF
TRBV6-1	TRBJ2-7	CASSDRAGSSHEQYF
TRBV20-1	TRBJ2-7	CSAYDPGLAGGYEQYF
TRBV19	TRBJ1-1	CASSPANTEAFF